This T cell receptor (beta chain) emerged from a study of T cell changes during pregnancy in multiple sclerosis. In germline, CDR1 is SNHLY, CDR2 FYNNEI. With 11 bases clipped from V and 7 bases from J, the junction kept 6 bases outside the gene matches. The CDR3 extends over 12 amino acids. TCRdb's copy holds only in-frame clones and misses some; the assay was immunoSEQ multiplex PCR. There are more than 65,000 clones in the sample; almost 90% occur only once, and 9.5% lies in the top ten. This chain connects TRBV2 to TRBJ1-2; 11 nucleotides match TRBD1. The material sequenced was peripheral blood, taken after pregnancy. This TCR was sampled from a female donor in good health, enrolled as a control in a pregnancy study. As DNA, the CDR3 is TGTGCCTCGCGGACAGGGGGCCCTGGCTACACCTTC. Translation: CASRTGGPGYTF.